A selection of T cell receptor beta chains follows, all from one sample in a study of OX40 agonist ivuxolimab in advanced cancers. Here immunoSEQ multiplex PCR was the method, and the copy in TCRdb shows in-frame clones only, minus some. The table has 85,000 to 95,000 clones, 80% to 90% seen once. The material was CD4+ or CD8+ T cells sorted from blood, obtained in a trial of the OX40 agonist ivuxolimab. Receptor source: an adult with an advanced solid tumor such as melanoma, head and neck, liver or kidney cancer. Both conserved end residues are part of each CDR3. D genes are given only for firm matches. Size tells how often a clone was seen (once, few, many) or the class of an expanded clone, and some rows leave it out.

clone_size	v_call	d_call	j_call	cdr3_aa	cdr3_nt
NA	TRBV30	NA	TRBJ1-3	CAWSIPRGSGNTIYF	TGTGCCTGGAGTATACCACGGGGCTCTGGAAACACCATATATTTT
NA	TRBV29-1	TRBD2	TRBJ2-3	CSGGLAESTDTQYF	TGCAGCGGAGGCCTAGCGGAGAGCACAGATACGCAGTATTTT
NA	TRBV4-2	NA	TRBJ1-5	CASSQVPGSNQPQHF	TGTGCCAGCAGCCAAGTTCCAGGTAGCAATCAGCCCCAGCATTTT
NA	TRBV28	TRBD1	TRBJ2-5	CASTGNRGPWETQYF	TGTGCCAGCACCGGAAACAGGGGACCTTGGGAGACCCAGTACTTC
NA	TRBV7-9	NA	TRBJ2-3	CASSPLTYTDTQYF	TGTGCCAGCAGCCCCCTAACCTACACAGATACGCAGTATTTT
NA	TRBV6-1	NA	TRBJ1-3	CASSEISNSGNTIYF	TGTGCCAGCAGTGAAATATCCAACTCTGGAAACACCATATATTTT
NA	TRBV7-2	TRBD1	TRBJ2-1	CASSLAEGTGVDEQFF	TGTGCCAGCAGCTTAGCAGAGGGGACAGGGGTGGATGAGCAGTTCTTC
once	TRBV9	NA	TRBJ1-1	CASSAGRLNTEAFF	TGTGCCAGCAGTGCAGGGAGGCTGAACACTGAAGCTTTCTTT
NA	TRBV6-1	NA	TRBJ1-1	CASSEAFQVTEAFF	TGTGCCAGCAGTGAAGCCTTTCAAGTCACTGAAGCTTTCTTT
NA	TRBV4-3	TRBD2	TRBJ2-7	CASSQEPAGTYEQYF	TGCGCCAGCAGCCAAGAACCAGCGGGAACCTACGAGCAGTACTTC
few	TRBV27	TRBD2	TRBJ2-7	CASSSTSGSGYEQYF	TGTGCCAGCAGTTCCACTAGCGGGAGCGGGTACGAGCAGTACTTC
NA	TRBV6-1	NA	TRBJ2-5	CASSESAEGTQYF	TGTGCCAGCAGTGAGTCCGCGGAGGGGACCCAGTACTTC
NA	TRBV2	TRBD2	TRBJ2-1	CASSWDYGNEQFF	TGTGCCAGCAGTTGGGACTACGGCAATGAGCAGTTCTTC
NA	TRBV7-3	NA	TRBJ2-7	CASSLNPNSYEQYF	TGTGCCAGCAGCTTAAATCCAAACTCCTACGAGCAGTACTTC
NA	TRBV5-4	NA	TRBJ1-3	CASSLGGGGQISGNTIYF	TGTGCCAGCAGCTTAGGAGGAGGAGGGCAAATCTCTGGAAACACCATATATTTT
NA	TRBV4-1	NA	TRBJ1-6	CASSQEVNRAYSPLHF	TGCGCCAGCAGCCAAGAAGTAAACAGGGCCTATTCACCCCTCCACTTT
NA	TRBV11-3	TRBD2	TRBJ2-1	CASSPMGAGDSNEQFF	TGTGCCAGCAGTCCAATGGGTGCGGGGGACTCCAATGAGCAGTTCTTC
NA	TRBV5-1	TRBD1	TRBJ1-1	CASSSGQENTEAFF	TGCGCCAGCAGCTCGGGACAGGAGAACACTGAAGCTTTCTTT
NA	TRBV11-2	TRBD1	TRBJ2-7	CASSLNRGVSYEQYF	TGTGCCAGCAGCCTGAACAGGGGAGTGTCCTACGAGCAGTACTTC
NA	TRBV29-1	NA	TRBJ1-2	CSVEAAPGGYTF	TGCAGCGTTGAAGCAGCCCCGGGTGGCTACACCTTC
NA	TRBV7-9	NA	TRBJ1-5	CASSLSPSNQPQHF	TGTGCCAGCAGCTTAAGTCCTAGCAATCAGCCCCAGCATTTT
NA	TRBV12-5	NA	TRBJ1-5	CASGLGPQGGGQPQHF	TGTGCTAGTGGTTTGGGCCCACAGGGTGGGGGTCAGCCCCAGCATTTT
NA	TRBV9	NA	TRBJ2-6	CASSVGGIGFVSGANVLTF	TGTGCCAGCAGCGTAGGGGGGATTGGGTTTGTGTCTGGGGCCAACGTCCTGACTTTC
NA	TRBV30	NA	TRBJ1-1	CAWRAQGLMNTEAFF	TGTGCCTGGAGGGCACAGGGATTGATGAACACTGAAGCTTTCTTT
NA	TRBV2	NA	TRBJ1-4	CASSRDPEGEKLFF	TGTGCCAGCAGCCGGGACCCCGAGGGTGAAAAACTGTTTTTT
NA	TRBV19	TRBD1	TRBJ2-6	CASSIVGQGAGANVLTF	TGTGCCAGTAGTATAGTAGGGCAGGGGGCTGGGGCCAACGTCCTGACTTTC
NA	TRBV29-1	NA	TRBJ1-5	CSVGWSRDQPQHF	TGCAGCGTCGGCTGGTCGAGGGATCAGCCCCAGCATTTT
NA	TRBV4-3	NA	TRBJ1-4	CASSQEGATNEKLFF	TGCGCCAGCAGCCAAGAGGGTGCAACTAATGAAAAACTGTTTTTT
once	TRBV19	TRBD1	TRBJ1-1	CASSNRQGAGTEAFF	TGTGCCAGTAGTAATCGACAGGGGGCAGGCACTGAAGCTTTCTTT
NA	TRBV30	NA	TRBJ1-2	CAWARGSRGYTF	TGTGCCTGGGCGCGAGGCTCTAGAGGCTACACCTTC
NA	TRBV27	NA	TRBJ1-1	CASKYIANTEAFF	TGTGCCAGCAAATACATTGCGAATACTGAAGCTTTCTTT
once	TRBV9	TRBD2	TRBJ2-2	CASSPMASGNTGELFF	TGTGCCAGCAGCCCAATGGCTAGCGGGAACACCGGGGAGCTGTTTTTT
NA	TRBV18	TRBD1	TRBJ1-2	CASSTGTGTDALYGYTF	TGTGCCAGCTCAACTGGGACAGGGACGGACGCACTCTATGGCTACACCTTC
NA	TRBV30	TRBD1	TRBJ2-7	CAWRRDRSGYEQYF	TGTGCCTGGAGGAGGGACAGAAGTGGCTACGAGCAGTACTTC
few	TRBV5-4	NA	TRBJ2-7	CASSLNSYEQYF	TGTGCCAGCAGCTTGAACTCCTACGAGCAGTACTTC
NA	TRBV28	NA	TRBJ1-5	CASSKFQGGNQPQHF	TGTGCCAGCAGTAAATTTCAGGGAGGCAATCAGCCCCAGCATTTT
NA	TRBV5-1	NA	TRBJ1-6	CASSASFRGGPNSPLHF	TGCGCCAGCAGCGCCTCTTTTCGGGGCGGGCCGAATTCACCCCTCCACTTT
NA	TRBV30	NA	TRBJ1-5	CAWSTYSNQPQHF	TGTGCCTGGAGTACATATAGCAATCAGCCCCAGCATTTT
NA	TRBV6-5	NA	TRBJ1-4	CASSPSGPSNEKLFF	TGTGCCAGCAGTCCCTCGGGGCCGTCGAATGAAAAACTGTTTTTT
NA	TRBV5-4	TRBD1	TRBJ2-7	CASSQGAVNEQYF	TGTGCCAGCTCGCAGGGGGCGGTAAACGAGCAGTACTTC